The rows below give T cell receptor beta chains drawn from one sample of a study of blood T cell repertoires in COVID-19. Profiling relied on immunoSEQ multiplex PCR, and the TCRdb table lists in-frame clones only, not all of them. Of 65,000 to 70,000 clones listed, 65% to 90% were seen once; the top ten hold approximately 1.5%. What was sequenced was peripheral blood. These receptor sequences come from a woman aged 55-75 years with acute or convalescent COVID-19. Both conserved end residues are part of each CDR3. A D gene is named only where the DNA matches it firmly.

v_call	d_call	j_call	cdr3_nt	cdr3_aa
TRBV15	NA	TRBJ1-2	TGTGCCACCAGCAGAGGACATCTTAACTATGGCTACACCTTC	CATSRGHLNYGYTF
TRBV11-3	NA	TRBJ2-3	TGTGCCAGCAGCTTAGAGGGCTGGGGGGGCCGTACGACGCAGTATTTT	CASSLEGWGGRTTQYF
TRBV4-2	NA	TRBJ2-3	TGTGCCAGCAGCCAGTTAGCGGATAGCACAGATACGCAGTATTTT	CASSQLADSTDTQYF
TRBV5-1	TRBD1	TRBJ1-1	TGCGCCAGCAGACCAGGGACAGGGAACACTGAAGCTTTCTTT	CASRPGTGNTEAFF
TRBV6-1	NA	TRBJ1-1	TGTGCCAGCAGTGAAATGTCAGGACTTCTCACTGAAGCTTTCTTT	CASSEMSGLLTEAFF
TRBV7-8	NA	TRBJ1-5	TGTGCCAGCAGCTTATTCCGAAGCTATAGCAATCAGCCCCAGCATTTT	CASSLFRSYSNQPQHF
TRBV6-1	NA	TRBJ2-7	TGTGCCAGCAGTGAATCGGGGAGTCCCTACTACGAGCAGTACTTC	CASSESGSPYYEQYF
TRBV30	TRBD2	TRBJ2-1	TGTGCCTGGAGTAAACTTCTAGCGGGAGCCAACAATGAGCAGTTCTTC	CAWSKLLAGANNEQFF
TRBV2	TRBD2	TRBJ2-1	TGTGCCAGCAGTGAATCCGCGACTAGCGGGAACAATGAGCAGTTCTTC	CASSESATSGNNEQFF
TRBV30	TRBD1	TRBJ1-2	TGTGCCTGGAGCCGGGACAGGTATGGCTACACCTTC	CAWSRDRYGYTF
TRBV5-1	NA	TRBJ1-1	TGCGCCAGCAGCTATTCACGGAGGAACACTGAAGCTTTCTTT	CASSYSRRNTEAFF
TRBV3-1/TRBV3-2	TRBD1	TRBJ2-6	TGTGCCAGCAGCCACGATACAGGGGTCTCTGGGGCCAACGTCCTGACTTTC	CASSHDTGVSGANVLTF
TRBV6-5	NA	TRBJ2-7	TGTGCCAGCAGTCGTAAGGGGGGGGGATACGAGCAGTACTTC	CASSRKGGGYEQYF
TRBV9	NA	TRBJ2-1	TGTGCCAGCAGCCAAACTTACAATGAGCAGTTCTTC	CASSQTYNEQFF